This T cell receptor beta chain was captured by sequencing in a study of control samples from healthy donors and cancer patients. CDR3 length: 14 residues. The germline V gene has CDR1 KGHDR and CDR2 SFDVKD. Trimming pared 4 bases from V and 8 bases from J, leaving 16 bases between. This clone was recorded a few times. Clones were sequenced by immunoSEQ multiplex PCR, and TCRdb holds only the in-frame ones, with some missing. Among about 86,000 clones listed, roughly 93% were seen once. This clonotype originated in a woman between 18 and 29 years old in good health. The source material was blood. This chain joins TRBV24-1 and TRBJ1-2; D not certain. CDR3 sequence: CATSEGDGVRGYTF. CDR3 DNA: TGTGCCACCAGTGAGGGTGACGGAGTGAGGGGCTACACCTTC.